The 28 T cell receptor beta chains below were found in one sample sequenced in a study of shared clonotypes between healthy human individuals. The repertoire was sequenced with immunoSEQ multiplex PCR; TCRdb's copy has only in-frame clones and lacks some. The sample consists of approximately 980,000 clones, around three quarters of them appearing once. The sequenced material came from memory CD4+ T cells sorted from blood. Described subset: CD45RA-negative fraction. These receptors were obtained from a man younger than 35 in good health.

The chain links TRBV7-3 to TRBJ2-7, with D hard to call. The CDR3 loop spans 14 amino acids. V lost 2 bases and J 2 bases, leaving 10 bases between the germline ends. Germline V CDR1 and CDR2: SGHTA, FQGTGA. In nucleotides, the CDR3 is TGTGCCAGCAGCTTATCTCCCGGTCCCTACGAGCAGTACTTC. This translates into CASSLSPGPYEQYF.

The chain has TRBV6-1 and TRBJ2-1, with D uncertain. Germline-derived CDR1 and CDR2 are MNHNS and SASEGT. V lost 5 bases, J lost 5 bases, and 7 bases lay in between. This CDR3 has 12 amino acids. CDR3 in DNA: TGTGCCAGCAGTTCCACGAACAATGAGCAGTTCTTC. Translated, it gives CASSSTNNEQFF.

CDR3 nucleotides: TGTGCCAGCAGCTTGCCCCAAGGAAGCTCCTACGAGCAGTACTTC. Amino acid sequence: CASSLPQGSSYEQYF. The rearrangement links TRBV5-8 to TRBJ2-7, with D unclear. Germline-derived CDR1 and CDR2 are SGHTS and YDEGEE. The CDR3 is made up of 15 amino acids. V shed 1 base and J shed 0 bases, with 11 bases lying between them. Variable domain in full (rest from reference TRBV5-8 and TRBJ2-7): EAGVTQSPTHLIKTRGQQATLRCSPISGHTSVYWYQQALGLGLQFLLWYDEGEERNRGNFPPRFSGRQFPNYSSELNVNALELEDSALYLCASSLPQGSSYEQYFGPGTRLTVT.

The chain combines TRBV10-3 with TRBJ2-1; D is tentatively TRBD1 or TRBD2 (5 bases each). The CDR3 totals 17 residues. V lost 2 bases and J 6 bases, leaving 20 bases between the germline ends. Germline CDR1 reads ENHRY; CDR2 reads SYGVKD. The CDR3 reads CAISERRDGSGVNEQFF. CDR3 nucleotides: TGTGCCATCAGTGAGCGCCGGGACGGATCCGGGGTCAATGAGCAGTTCTTC.

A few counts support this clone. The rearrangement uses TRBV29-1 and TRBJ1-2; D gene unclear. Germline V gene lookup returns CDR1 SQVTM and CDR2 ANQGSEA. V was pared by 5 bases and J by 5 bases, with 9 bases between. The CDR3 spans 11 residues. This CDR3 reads CSVQRGYGYTF. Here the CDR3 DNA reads TGCAGCGTTCAACGGGGTTATGGCTACACCTTC.

The CDR3 here is CASSLSREQYF. In DNA, the CDR3 is TGTGCCAGCAGCTTATCACGCGAGCAGTACTTC. The genes are TRBV11-2 and TRBJ2-7; D gene uncertain. The germline V and J ends were trimmed by 2 bases and 6 bases, with 5 bases remaining between them. In germline, CDR1 is SGHAT, CDR2 FQNNGV. CDR3 length equals 11 residues.

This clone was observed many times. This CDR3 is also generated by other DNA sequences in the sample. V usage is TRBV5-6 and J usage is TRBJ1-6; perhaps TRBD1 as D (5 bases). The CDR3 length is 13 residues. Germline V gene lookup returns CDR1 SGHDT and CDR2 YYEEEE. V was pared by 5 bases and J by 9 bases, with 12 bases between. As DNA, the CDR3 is TGTGCCAGCAGTGGGGCAGGGTTTTCACCCCTCCACTTT. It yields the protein CASSGAGFSPLHF. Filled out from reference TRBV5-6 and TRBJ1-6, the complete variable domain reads DAGVTQSPTHLIKTRGQQVTLRCSPKSGHDTVSWYQQALGQGPQFIFQYYEEEERQRGNFPDRFSGHQFPNYSSELNVNALLLGDSALYLCASSGAGFSPLHFGNGTRLTVT.

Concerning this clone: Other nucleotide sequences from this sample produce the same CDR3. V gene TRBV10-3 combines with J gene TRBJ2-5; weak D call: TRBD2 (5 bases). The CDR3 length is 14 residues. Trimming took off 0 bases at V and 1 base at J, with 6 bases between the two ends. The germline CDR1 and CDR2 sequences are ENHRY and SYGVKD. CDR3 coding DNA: TGTGCCATCAGTGAGTCGCGGGTCCAAGAGACCCAGTACTTC. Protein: CAISESRVQETQYF.

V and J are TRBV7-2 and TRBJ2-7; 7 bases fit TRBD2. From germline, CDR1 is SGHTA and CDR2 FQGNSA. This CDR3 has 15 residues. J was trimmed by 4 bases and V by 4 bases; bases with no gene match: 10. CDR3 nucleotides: TGTGCCAGCAGCTCACGGTCCGGGACTACATACGAGCAGTACTTC. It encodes CASSSRSGTTYEQYF.

In DNA form, the CDR3 reads TGTGCCAGCAGCGTATTGCCAGGGGACACTGAAGCTTTCTTT. Amino acid sequence: CASSVLPGDTEAFF. The J gene is TRBJ1-1, the V gene TRBV9; TRBD1 might be the D (6 bases). Per the germline V gene, CDR1 is SGDLS and CDR2 is YYNGEE. The germline V and J ends were trimmed by 1 base and 3 bases, with 10 bases remaining between them. The CDR3 consists of 14 residues.

This chain's CDR3 is CAISERQGEKNYGYTF. The CDR3 DNA is TGTGCCATCAGTGAGCGACAGGGGGAGAAGAACTATGGCTACACCTTC. The gene calls are TRBV10-3 and TRBJ1-2; 9 bases match TRBD1. V trimming: 2 bases; J trimming: 2 bases; junction bases outside the gene matches: 6. CDR3 length equals 16 residues. CDR1 is ENHRY and CDR2 is SYGVKD in the germline V gene.

DNA of the CDR3: TGCGCCAGCAGGATCGGGACTAGCGGTGAGCAGTTCTTC. The encoded protein is CASRIGTSGEQFF. This chain joins TRBV10-2 and TRBJ2-1, with 11 bases aligning to TRBD2. CDR1 is WSHSY and CDR2 is SAAADI in the germline V gene. The CDR3 is 13 residues long. V trimming: 6 bases; J trimming: 9 bases; junction bases outside the gene matches: 4.

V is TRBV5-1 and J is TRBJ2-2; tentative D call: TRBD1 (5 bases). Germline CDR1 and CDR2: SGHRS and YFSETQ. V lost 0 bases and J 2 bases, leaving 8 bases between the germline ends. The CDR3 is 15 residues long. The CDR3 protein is CASSLVGQNTGELFF. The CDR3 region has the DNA TGCGCCAGCAGCTTGGTTGGACAAAACACCGGGGAGCTGTTTTTT.

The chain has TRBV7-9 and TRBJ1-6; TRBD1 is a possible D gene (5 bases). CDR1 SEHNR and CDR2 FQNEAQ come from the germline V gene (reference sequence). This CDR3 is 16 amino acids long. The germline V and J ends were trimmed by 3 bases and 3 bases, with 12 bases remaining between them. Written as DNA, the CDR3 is TGTGCCAGCAGCTTCGCAGGGAGCCTCTATAATTCACCCCTCCACTTT. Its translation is CASSFAGSLYNSPLHF.

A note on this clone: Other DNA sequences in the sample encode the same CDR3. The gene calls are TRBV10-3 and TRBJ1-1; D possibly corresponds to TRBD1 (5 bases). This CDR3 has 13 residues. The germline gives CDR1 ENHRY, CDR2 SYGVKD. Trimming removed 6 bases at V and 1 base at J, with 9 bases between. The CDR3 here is CAISRDSNTEAFF. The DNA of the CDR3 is TGTGCCATCAGCAGGGACTCGAACACTGAAGCTTTCTTT.

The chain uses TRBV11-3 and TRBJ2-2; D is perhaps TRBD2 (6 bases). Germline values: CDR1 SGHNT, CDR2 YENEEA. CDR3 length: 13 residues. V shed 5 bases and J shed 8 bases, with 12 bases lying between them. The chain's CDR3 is CASSARLAGELFF. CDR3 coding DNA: TGTGCCAGCAGCGCCCGCCTAGCGGGGGAGCTGTTTTTT.

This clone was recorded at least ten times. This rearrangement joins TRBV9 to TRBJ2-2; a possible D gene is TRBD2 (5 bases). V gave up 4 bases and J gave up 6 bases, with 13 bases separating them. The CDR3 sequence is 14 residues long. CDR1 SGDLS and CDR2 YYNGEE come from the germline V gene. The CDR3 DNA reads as TGTGCCAGCAGCTTAGGACTCACCCCCGGGGAGCTGTTTTTT. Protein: CASSLGLTPGELFF.

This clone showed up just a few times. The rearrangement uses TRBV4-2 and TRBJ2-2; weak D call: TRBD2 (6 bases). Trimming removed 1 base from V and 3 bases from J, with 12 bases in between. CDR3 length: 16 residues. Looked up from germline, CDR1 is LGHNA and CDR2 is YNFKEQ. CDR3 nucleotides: TGTGCCAGCAGCCAAGGCCGGGACTCCTACACCGGGGAGCTGTTTTTT. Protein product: CASSQGRDSYTGELFF.

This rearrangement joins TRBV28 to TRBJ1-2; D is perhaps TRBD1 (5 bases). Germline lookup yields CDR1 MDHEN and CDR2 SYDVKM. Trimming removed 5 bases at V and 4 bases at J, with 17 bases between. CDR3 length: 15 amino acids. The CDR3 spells CASSIDRRPGYGYTF. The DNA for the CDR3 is TGTGCCAGCAGTATCGACAGACGCCCAGGCTATGGCTACACCTTC.

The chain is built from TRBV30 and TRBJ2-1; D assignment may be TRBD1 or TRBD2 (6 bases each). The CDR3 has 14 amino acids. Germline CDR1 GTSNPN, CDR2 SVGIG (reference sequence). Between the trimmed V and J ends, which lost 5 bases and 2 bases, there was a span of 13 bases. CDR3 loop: CAWRGTFPYNEQFF. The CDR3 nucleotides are TGTGCCTGGCGCGGGACATTCCCCTACAATGAGCAGTTCTTC.

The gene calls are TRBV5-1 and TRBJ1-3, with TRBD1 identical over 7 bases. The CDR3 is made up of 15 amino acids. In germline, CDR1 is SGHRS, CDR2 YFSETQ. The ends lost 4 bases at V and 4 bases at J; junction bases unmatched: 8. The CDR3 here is CASSEKTGPGNTIYF. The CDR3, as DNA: TGCGCCAGCAGCGAGAAGACAGGGCCCGGAAACACCATATATTTT.

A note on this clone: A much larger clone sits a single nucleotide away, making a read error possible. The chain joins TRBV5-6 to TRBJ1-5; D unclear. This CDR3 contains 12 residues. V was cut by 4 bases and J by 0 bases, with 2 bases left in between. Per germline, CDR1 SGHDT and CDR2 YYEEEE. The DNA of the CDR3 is TGTGCCAGCAGCCATAGCAATCAGCCCCAGCATTTT. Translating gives CASSHSNQPQHF.

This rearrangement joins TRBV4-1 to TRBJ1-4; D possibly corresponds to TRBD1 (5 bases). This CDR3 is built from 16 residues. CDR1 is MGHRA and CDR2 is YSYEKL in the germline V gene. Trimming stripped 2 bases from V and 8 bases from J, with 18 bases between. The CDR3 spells CASSQMSPRGREKLFF. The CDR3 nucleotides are TGCGCCAGCAGCCAAATGAGTCCGCGGGGGAGGGAAAAACTGTTTTTT.

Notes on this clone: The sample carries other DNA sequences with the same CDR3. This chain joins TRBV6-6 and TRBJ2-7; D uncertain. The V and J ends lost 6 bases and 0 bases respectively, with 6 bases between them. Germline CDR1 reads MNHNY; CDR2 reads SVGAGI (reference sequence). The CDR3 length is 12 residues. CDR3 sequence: CASSPTSYEQYF. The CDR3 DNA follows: TGTGCCAGCAGCCCCACCTCCTACGAGCAGTACTTC.

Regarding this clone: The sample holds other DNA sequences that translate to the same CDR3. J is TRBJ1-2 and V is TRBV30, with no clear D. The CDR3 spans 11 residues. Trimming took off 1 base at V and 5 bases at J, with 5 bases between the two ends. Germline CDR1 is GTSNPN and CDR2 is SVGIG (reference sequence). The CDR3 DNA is TGTGCCTGGAGTGGGACGTATGGCTACACCTTC. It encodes CAWSGTYGYTF.

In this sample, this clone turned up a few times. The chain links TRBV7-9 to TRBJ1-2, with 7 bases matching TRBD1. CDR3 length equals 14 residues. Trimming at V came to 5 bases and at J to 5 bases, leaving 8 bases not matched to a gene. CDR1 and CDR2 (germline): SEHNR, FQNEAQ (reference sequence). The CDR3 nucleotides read TGTGCCAGCAGCCCAGGGGGGACTGAATATGGCTACACCTTC. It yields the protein CASSPGGTEYGYTF.

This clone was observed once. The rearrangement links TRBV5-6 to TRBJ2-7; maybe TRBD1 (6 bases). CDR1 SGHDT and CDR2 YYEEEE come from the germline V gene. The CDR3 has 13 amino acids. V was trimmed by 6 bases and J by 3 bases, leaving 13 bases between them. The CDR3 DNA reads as TGTGCCAGCACAGGGGCCCACCTCTACGAGCAGTACTTC. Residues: CASTGAHLYEQYF.

This CDR3 is CASSDSPGGINSPLHF. In DNA form, the CDR3 reads TGTGCCAGCAGCGATTCACCAGGGGGGATCAATTCACCCCTCCACTTT. This chain joins TRBV9 and TRBJ1-6; 7 positions agree with TRBD1. Germline loops: CDR1 SGDLS, CDR2 YYNGEE. The CDR3 loop spans 16 amino acids. V gave up 3 bases and J gave up 7 bases; unmatched junction bases: 10.